One and the same sample provided the 27 T cell receptor beta chains below, sequenced in a study of shared clonotypes between healthy human individuals. Method: immunoSEQ multiplex PCR; TCRdb's copy keeps in-frame clones and lacks some. The sample shows about 1.5 million clones, approximately 97% of them seen only once. Sequenced input: naive CD4+ T cells sorted from blood. The subset is: CD45RA+ positively selected. The source of these receptors is a man aged 25-45 years in good health.

The chain carries TRBV19 and TRBJ2-4; D is unclear. This CDR3 has 14 amino acids. The germline CDR1 and CDR2 sequences are LNHDA and SQIVND (reference sequence). Between the trimmed V and J ends, which lost 1 base and 6 bases, there was a span of 10 bases. As DNA, the CDR3 is TGTGCCAGTAGTATAGGCGGCAGGACAAACATTCAGTACTTC. As protein: CASSIGGRTNIQYF.

CDR3 sequence (DNA): TGTGCCAGCAGTGTACAGAGCGGGAGTAGCACAGATACGCAGTATTTT. This translates into CASSVQSGSSTDTQYF. The rearrangement links TRBV6-1 to TRBJ2-3, with TRBD2 identical over 8 bases. The germline V gene has CDR1 MNHNS and CDR2 SASEGT. J gave up 0 bases and V 4 bases, and 6 bases lay outside the gene matches. The CDR3 loop spans 16 amino acids.

The rearrangement links TRBV9 to TRBJ2-7, with 8 positions matching TRBD2. This CDR3 has 14 residues. The J segment lost 2 bases and the V segment lost 4 bases, leaving 5 bases of the junction unmatched. Germline lookup yields CDR1 SGDLS and CDR2 YYNGEE. CDR3 residues: CASSPPGLAYEQYF. CDR3 DNA sequence: TGTGCCAGCAGCCCACCGGGACTAGCCTACGAGCAGTACTTC.

V and J are TRBV2 and TRBJ2-7; 9 bases are shared with TRBD1. This CDR3 contains 14 residues. J lost 4 bases, V lost 9 bases, and 10 bases had no gene match. Germline lookup yields CDR1 SNHLY and CDR2 FYNNEI. DNA of the CDR3: TGTGCCAGTCATACCGGGACAGGGTGGTACGAGCAGTACTTC. The encoded protein is CASHTGTGWYEQYF.

The V gene is TRBV25-1, the J gene TRBJ2-3; D tentatively fits TRBD1 or TRBD2 (5 bases each). In germline, CDR1 is MGHDK, CDR2 SYGVNS. The CDR3 is made up of 14 amino acids. Trimming left V 2 bases short and J 2 bases short, with 8 bases between. The chain's CDR3 is CASSEEGNTDTQYF. DNA for the CDR3: TGTGCCAGCAGTGAAGAGGGGAACACAGATACGCAGTATTTT.

V usage is TRBV5-1 and J usage is TRBJ2-2; 7 bases agree with TRBD1. CDR1 SGHRS and CDR2 YFSETQ come from the germline V gene. V was clipped by 4 bases and J by 4 bases; unmatched bases: 7. The CDR3 totals 15 residues. CDR3 coding DNA: TGCGCCAGCAGCCTGGACAGGCGACTCACCGGGGAGCTGTTTTTT. Translated: CASSLDRRLTGELFF.

The chain couples TRBV18 to TRBJ1-1; 9 bases map to TRBD1. The trim removed 4 bases at V and 4 bases at J, leaving 10 bases unmatched. Germline V gene lookup returns CDR1 KGHSH and CDR2 LQKENI. The CDR3 length is 16 residues. The CDR3 nucleotides read TGTGCCAGCTCACGAAGGGGACAGGGAGTAAGCACTGAAGCTTTCTTT. Residues: CASSRRGQGVSTEAFF.

The chain is built from TRBV27 and TRBJ2-7; maybe TRBD2 (6 bases). CDR3 size: 15 residues. Germline V gene data show CDR1 as MNHEY and CDR2 as SMNVEV (reference sequence). V was clipped by 2 bases and J by 2 bases, with 13 bases between them. CDR3 in DNA: TGTGCCAGCAGTTTAAGATTTGGGAGGCCCTACGAGCAGTACTTC. This translates into CASSLRFGRPYEQYF.

The V gene is TRBV5-1, the J gene TRBJ2-5; TRBD2 agrees at 11 bases. The V gene's germline CDR1 is SGHRS and CDR2 YFSETQ. The CDR3 loop spans 18 amino acids. The V gene end was trimmed by 5 bases and the J gene end by 2 bases; junction bases not matched to a gene: 14. CDR3 residues: CASRPGTSGTLGQETQYF. The CDR3, as DNA: TGCGCCAGCAGACCCGGGACTAGCGGAACCCTGGGGCAAGAGACCCAGTACTTC.

The V and J genes are TRBV7-2 and TRBJ2-2; TRBD2 matches 8 bases. The junction had 7 bases not matched to a gene; V was cut back by 7 bases and J by 0 bases. The CDR3 has 16 amino acids. The germline V gene encodes CDR1 SGHTA and CDR2 FQGNSA. DNA of the CDR3: TGTGCCAGCAACAAGCGAGCGGGAGCGAACACCGGGGAGCTGTTTTTT. Encoded protein: CASNKRAGANTGELFF.

The gene calls are TRBV2 and TRBJ2-5, with TRBD1 as a possible D gene (6 bases). This CDR3 region has 15 residues. Trimming left V 8 bases short and J 0 bases short, with 16 bases between. Germline values: CDR1 SNHLY, CDR2 FYNNEI. CDR3 bases: TGTGCCAGCCAACGACAGGTCTCGTACCAAGAGACCCAGTACTTC. Its protein is CASQRQVSYQETQYF.

This clone was counted once. The identical CDR3 is also encoded by other nucleotide sequences in the sample. The rearrangement links TRBV5-1 to TRBJ2-5, with D possibly TRBD1 on 5 matching bases. CDR1 is SGHRS, CDR2 YFSETQ, per germline. V was pared by 3 bases and J by 1 base, with 10 bases between. The CDR3 is 14 amino acids. The CDR3 DNA reads TGCGCCAGCAGCTCCCGACAGCTCCAAGAGACCCAGTACTTC. It encodes CASSSRQLQETQYF.

This clone came up once. The genes are TRBV5-6 and TRBJ1-2, with 9 bases aligning to TRBD1. The germline V gene has CDR1 SGHDT and CDR2 YYEEEE. The V segment lost 5 bases and the J segment 6 bases; nucleotides outside the gene matches: 5. This CDR3 contains 13 residues. The CDR3 DNA follows: TGTGCCAGCAGAGGGAGGACAGGGGATGGCTACACCTTC. This gives the protein CASRGRTGDGYTF.

CDR3 sequence reads: CASSPSRSGVSYEQYF. The CDR3 DNA is TGCGCCAGCAGCCCCTCCCGGTCAGGGGTGTCCTACGAGCAGTACTTC. This chain joins TRBV5-1 and TRBJ2-7; possibly TRBD1 for D (6 bases). V lost 4 bases, J lost 1 base, and 18 bases lay in between. The CDR3 runs to 16 residues. Germline-derived CDR1 and CDR2 are SGHRS and YFSETQ.

The chain has TRBV21-1 and TRBJ2-1; whether TRBD1, the table's D call, matches the DNA was not checked. TRBV21-1 is a documented pseudogene. The CDR3 is 11 amino acids. This CDR3 reads CASTIQGGEFF. The CDR3 nucleotides read TGTGCCAGCACCATACAGGGGGGGGAGTTCTTC.

CDR3 sequence reads: CAFIAGGKTQYF. The CDR3 bases are TGTGCTTTTATAGCGGGAGGAAAGACCCAGTACTTC. The chain joins TRBV30 to TRBJ2-5; 10 bases are shared with TRBD2. CDR3 length equals 12 residues. Germline CDR1 GTSNPN, CDR2 SVGIG (reference sequence).

The chain recombines TRBV7-9 with TRBJ2-2, with D possibly matching TRBD2 (5 bases). CDR1 is SEHNR, CDR2 FQNEAQ, per germline (reference sequence). V was clipped by 3 bases and J by 0 bases, with 11 bases between them. The CDR3 extends over 16 amino acids. The CDR3 loop is CASSFLLGTNTGELFF. The DNA of the CDR3 is TGTGCCAGCAGCTTCCTTCTCGGGACGAACACCGGGGAGCTGTTTTTT.

This clone was seen once. The chain uses TRBV7-9 and TRBJ2-1; D unclear. V was cut by 8 bases and J by 5 bases, with 16 bases left in between. CDR1 SEHNR and CDR2 FQNEAQ come from the germline V gene (reference sequence). The CDR3 runs to 14 residues. CDR3 protein: CASSHFGADNEQFF. DNA for the CDR3: TGTGCCAGCTCCCACTTTGGCGCGGACAATGAGCAGTTCTTC.

The chain is built from TRBV5-1 and TRBJ2-4, with a possible D match to TRBD2 (5 bases). CDR3 length: 17 amino acids. The V end lost 0 bases, the J end lost 0 bases, and 13 bases lay between the germline ends. The germline V gene encodes CDR1 SGHRS and CDR2 YFSETQ. CDR3 protein: CASSLGPGTQAKNIQYF. CDR3 nucleotides: TGCGCCAGCAGCTTGGGCCCGGGAACGCAAGCCAAAAACATTCAGTACTTC.

The gene calls are TRBV7-2 and TRBJ2-7, with 8 bases identical to TRBD2. The germline V gene encodes CDR1 SGHTA and CDR2 FQGNSA. V dropped 5 bases and J dropped 2; count of bases not matched to a gene: 8. This CDR3 has 15 amino acids. CDR3 protein: CASSTLAGNPYEQYF. The CDR3, as DNA: TGTGCCAGCAGCACTTTAGCGGGAAACCCCTACGAGCAGTACTTC.

As for this clone: Other DNA sequences in this specimen translate into the identical CDR3. This chain connects TRBV28 to TRBJ2-6; D unclear. The CDR3 spans 13 residues. The V end lost 3 bases, the J end lost 3 bases, and 3 bases lay between the germline ends. Germline CDR1 is MDHEN and CDR2 is SYDVKM. The CDR3 DNA reads as TGTGCCAGCAGTTTTAGTGGGGCCAACGTCCTGACTTTC. Protein product: CASSFSGANVLTF.

The V and J genes are TRBV11-2 and TRBJ2-2, with D possibly matching TRBD2 (6 bases). Trimming pared 2 bases from V and 4 bases from J, leaving 14 bases between. The CDR3 sequence is 16 residues long. Germline lookup yields CDR1 SGHAT and CDR2 FQNNGV. CDR3: CASSLRGGRSTGELFF. DNA for the CDR3: TGTGCCAGCAGCTTAAGGGGTGGGAGGAGCACCGGGGAGCTGTTTTTT.

The rearrangement links TRBV19 to TRBJ1-5; D gene ambiguous. Germline-derived CDR1 and CDR2 are LNHDA and SQIVND (reference sequence). This CDR3 has 16 residues. V lost 0 bases, J lost 1 base, and 10 bases lay in between. The CDR3 DNA sequence: TGTGCCAGTAGTATAGACAGGCCGACGAGCAATCAGCCCCAGCATTTT. It is translated as CASSIDRPTSNQPQHF.

The rearrangement links TRBV2 to TRBJ2-5; a weak D match, TRBD2 (7 bases). Germline V gives CDR1 SNHLY, CDR2 FYNNEI. V dropped 0 bases and J dropped 9 bases, with 14 bases sitting between them. The CDR3 covers 14 residues. In nucleotides, the CDR3 is TGTGCCAGCAGTGAAGCGAGGGGGGCGGGGGCCCAGTACTTC. It codes for CASSEARGAGAQYF.

The chain is built from TRBV6-4 and TRBJ2-2; 8 bases line up with TRBD1. Germline V gene sequence: CDR1 MRHNA, CDR2 SNTAGT. The CDR3 has 13 residues. The trim removed 8 bases at V and 4 bases at J, leaving 3 bases unmatched. CDR3 sequence: CASGGTGTGELFF. The CDR3 DNA reads TGTGCCAGCGGGGGGACAGGCACCGGGGAGCTGTTTTTT.

The V call is TRBV5-4, the J call TRBJ2-7; 7 nucleotides line up with TRBD1. Germline lookup yields CDR1 SGHNT and CDR2 YYREEE (reference sequence). The trim removed 4 bases at V and 1 base at J, leaving 8 bases unmatched. The CDR3 runs to 15 residues. CDR3 nucleotide sequence: TGTGCCAGCAGCATAGGGGGCCTCGTATCCTACGAGCAGTACTTC. Translating gives CASSIGGLVSYEQYF.

In this sample, this clone turned up once. The J gene is TRBJ1-2, the V gene TRBV6-6; 10 bases map to TRBD1. Germline assignment: CDR1 MNHNY and CDR2 SVGAGI (reference sequence). With V trimmed by 6 bases and J by 5 bases, 9 bases remained unmatched. This CDR3 contains 15 residues. CDR3 in amino acids: CASRGGTGAGYGYTF. The CDR3 DNA reads as TGTGCCAGCAGAGGCGGGACAGGGGCGGGGTATGGCTACACCTTC.